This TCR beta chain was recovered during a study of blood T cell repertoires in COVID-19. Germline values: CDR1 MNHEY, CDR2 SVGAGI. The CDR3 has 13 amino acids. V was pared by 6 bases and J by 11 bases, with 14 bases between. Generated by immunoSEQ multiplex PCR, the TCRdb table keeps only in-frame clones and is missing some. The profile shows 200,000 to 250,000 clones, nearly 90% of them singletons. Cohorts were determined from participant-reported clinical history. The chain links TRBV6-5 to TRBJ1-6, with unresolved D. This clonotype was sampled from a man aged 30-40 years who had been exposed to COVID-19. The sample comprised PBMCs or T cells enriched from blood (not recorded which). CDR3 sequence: CASSRSKAAPLHF. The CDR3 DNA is TGTGCCAGCAGCCGATCTAAAGCGGCACCCCTCCACTTT.